Listed here are 8 T cell receptor beta chains from one sample, sequenced in a study of patients and donors after allogeneic stem cell transplantation. MiXCR, run by TCRdb on the RT-PCR reads, gives a single entry per CDR3 protein. The data contain roughly 940,000 distinct CDR3 sequences, roughly 18% of them singletons. Sequencing was carried out using blood, either unsorted or a sorted T cell fraction (not recorded which). Receptors were obtained from a human donor who was either an allogeneic HSCT recipient or a stem cell or donor lymphocyte infusion donor (not recorded which). It is not recorded whose cells these are; they may come from a transplant donor.

The table lists this clonotype with many counts. V usage is TRBV12-3 or TRBV12-4 and J usage is TRBJ1-1; D is unclear. This CDR3 is built from 13 residues. Trimming shortened V by 6 bases and J by 2 bases, and 10 bases separated the two germline ends. The chain's CDR3 is CASRVGRNTEAFF. Here the CDR3 DNA reads TGTGCCAGCAGGGTGGGGAGAAACACTGAAGCTTTCTTT.

This clonotype was observed a few times. The rearrangement links TRBV9 to TRBJ2-7; possibly TRBD1 for D (5 bases). Trimming shortened V by 0 bases and J by 2 bases, and 9 bases separated the two germline ends. Germline values: CDR1 SGDLS, CDR2 YYNGEE. The CDR3 loop spans 14 amino acids. The CDR3: CASSVGAGTYEQYF. DNA for the CDR3: TGTGCCAGCAGCGTAGGGGCAGGGACCTACGAGCAGTACTTC.

This clonotype was seen a few times. The chain couples TRBV28 to TRBJ2-2, with D perhaps TRBD2 (6 bases). Trimming left V 7 bases short and J 2 bases short, with 11 bases between. The CDR3 runs 14 residues. Germline loops: CDR1 MDHEN, CDR2 SYDVKM. The chain's CDR3 is CASNRDSNTGELFF. As DNA, the CDR3 is TGTGCCAGCAATCGGGACTCCAACACCGGGGAGCTGTTTTTT.

This clonotype was seen more than once but under ten times. The CDR3 nucleotides are TGTGCCAGTACTCGTGATAGCAATCAGCCCCAGCATTTT. This encodes CASTRDSNQPQHF. V gene TRBV2 combines with J gene TRBJ1-5; no reliable D call. V was pared by 9 bases and J by 0 bases, with 9 bases between. The CDR3 runs 13 residues. Per the germline V gene, CDR1 is SNHLY and CDR2 is FYNNEI.

This clonotype was observed once. The V gene is TRBV7-2, the J gene TRBJ2-7, with a tentative D call TRBD2 (6 bases). Germline lookup yields CDR1 SGHTA and CDR2 FQGNSA. The CDR3 is made up of 14 amino acids. The ends were cut back, 4 bases at V and 3 bases at J, with 13 bases in the middle. CDR3 region: CASSSPGLNYEQYF. In nucleotides, the CDR3 is TGTGCCAGCAGCTCCCCGGGACTTAACTACGAGCAGTACTTC.

The CDR3 coding sequence is TGTGCCAGCAGCTTATCACAGGGGGCTTGGTTCTTC. Protein sequence: CASSLSQGAWFF. V is TRBV7-9 and J is TRBJ2-1; 9 bases map to TRBD1. The CDR3 sequence is 12 residues long. J lost 15 bases, V lost 2 bases, and 5 bases had no gene match. CDR1 is SEHNR, CDR2 FQNEAQ, per germline (reference sequence).

The V and J genes are TRBV2 and TRBJ2-7, with TRBD2 as a possible D gene (5 bases). The V and J ends lost 0 bases and 6 bases respectively, with 15 bases between them. The germline V gene has CDR1 SNHLY and CDR2 FYNNEI. This CDR3 contains 15 residues. The chain's CDR3 is CASSEARKTRAEQYF. In DNA form, the CDR3 reads TGTGCCAGCAGTGAAGCGCGTAAGACGAGGGCCGAGCAGTACTTC.

The chain couples TRBV24-1 to TRBJ1-5; D is uncertain. V was pared by 1 base and J by 4 bases, with 4 bases between. The CDR3 has 13 amino acids. Germline V lookup: CDR1 KGHDR, CDR2 SFDVKD. This chain's CDR3 is CATSDFENQPQHF. The CDR3 coding sequence is TGTGCCACCAGTGATTTTGAGAATCAGCCCCAGCATTTT.